This T cell receptor beta chain was identified during a study of CD8 T cells in Susac syndrome. Negative magnetic isolation gave CD8+ and CD4+ cells; FACS enriched CD8+ TEMRA. This CDR3 region has 15 residues. Germline V gives CDR1 SGHVS, CDR2 FQNEAQ. V lost 3 bases and J lost 7; bases outside the gene matches: 6. RNA, at roughly 0.45 to 1 ug, was reverse transcribed with random hexamers. Coverage of TCR beta CDR3 amplification by immunoSEQ multiplex PCR extended to 54 Vbeta and 13 Jbeta. TCRdb used MiXCR to reprocess the immunoSEQ multiplex PCR reads, holding one entry per CDR3 protein. The table has some 170,000 distinct CDR3 sequences, roughly 95% seen once.

The receptor was isolated from a human donor in good health. Input material: CD4+ T cells from PBMCs. The rearrangement joins TRBV7-8 to TRBJ1-4; TRBD1 matches 9 bases. The CDR3 loop is CASSFTGGGGEKLFF. CDR3 nucleotide sequence: TGTGCCAGCAGCTTTACAGGGGGCGGGGGTGAAAAACTGTTTTTT.